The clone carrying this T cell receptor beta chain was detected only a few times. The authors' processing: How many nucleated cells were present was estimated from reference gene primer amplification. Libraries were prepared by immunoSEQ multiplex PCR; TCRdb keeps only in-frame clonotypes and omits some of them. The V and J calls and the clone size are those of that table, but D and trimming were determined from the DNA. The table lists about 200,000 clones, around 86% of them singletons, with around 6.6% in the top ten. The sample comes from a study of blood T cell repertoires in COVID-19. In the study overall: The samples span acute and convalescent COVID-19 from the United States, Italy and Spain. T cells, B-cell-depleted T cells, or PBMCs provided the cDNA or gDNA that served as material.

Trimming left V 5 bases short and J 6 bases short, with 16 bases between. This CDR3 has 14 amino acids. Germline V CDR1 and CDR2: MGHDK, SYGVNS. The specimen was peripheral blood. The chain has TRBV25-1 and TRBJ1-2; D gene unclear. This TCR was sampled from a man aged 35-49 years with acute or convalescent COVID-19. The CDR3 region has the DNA TGTGCCAGCAGTCGATCCGGCGGACTCCATGGCTACACCTTC. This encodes CASSRSGGLHGYTF.